The 9 T cell receptor beta chains given below trace back to one sample, sequenced in a study of T cells in women clearing cervical HPV infection (dated by TCRdb to between 2018 and 2020). The library was made by the immunoSEQ multiplex PCR assay. In its TCRdb copy, this immuneACCESS table keeps in-frame sequences only and misses some clones. Where compared with another copy, unresolved V genes explain less than half of these, and the others have no known cause. This specimen's table enumerates around 40,000 clones. The ten top clones hold approximately 5.9% of the sample. The sample consisted of blood buffy coat. The receptors here all came from a woman aged 18-69 years with a cervical HPV16 infection that either progressed to CIN3+ or cleared (not recorded which).

Comments on this clone: Sequencing ends 3 residues short of the CDR3 end; the germline J gene provides the rest. The rearrangement joins TRBV19 to TRBJ2-2; 8 bases are a match to TRBD1. The germline CDR1 and CDR2 sequences are LNHDA and SQIVND (reference sequence). The CDR3 is 14 amino acids. CDR3: CASSQGAGANVLFF. CDR3 DNA (partial): TGTGCCAGTAGCCAGGGGGCTGGGGCCAACGTG.

A word on this clone: The read falls 3 residues short of the CDR3 end, and the missing part is taken from the germline J gene. The V and J genes are TRBV6-2 or TRBV6-3 and TRBJ1-5; D not resolved. The germline CDR1 and CDR2 sequences are MNHEY and SVGEGT. The length of the CDR3 is 12 residues. V was cut by 6 bases and J by 4 bases, with 7 bases left in between. This CDR3 is CASRTDNQPQHF. The sequenced part of the CDR3 DNA is TGTGCCAGCAGAACAGATAATCAGCCC.

Comment on this clone: Read data end 3 residues before the CDR3 end; the end is taken from the germline J gene. The genes are TRBV5-4 and TRBJ1-6; D not certain. The CDR3 spans 14 residues. Trimming removed 4 bases at V and 7 bases at J, with 12 bases between. Germline V gene lookup returns CDR1 SGHNT and CDR2 YYREEE (reference sequence). The CDR3 bases that were read are TGTGCCAGCAGCGCCGGACTGCTAAATTCACCC. It encodes CASSAGLLNSP. The whole CDR3 protein is CASSAGLLNSPLHF. Drawing the rest from reference TRBV5-4 and TRBJ1-6, the complete variable domain is ETGVTQSPTHLIKTRGQQVTLRCSSQSGHNTVSWYQQALGQGPQFIFQYYREEENGRGNFPPRFSGLQFPNYSSELNVNALELDDSALYLCASSAGLLNSPLHFGNGTRLTVT.

A note on this clone: The read is 3 residues too short to cover the CDR3 end, so that end is filled in from the germline J gene. J is TRBJ2-3 and V is TRBV20-1; 8 bases match TRBD2. Losses at the gene ends were 6 bases for V and 5 bases for J; bases not matched to a gene: 10. In germline, CDR1 is DFQATT, CDR2 SNEGSKA (reference sequence). This CDR3 has 14 residues. The CDR3 reads CSAPFRGGGDTQYF. The sequenced CDR3 bases are TGCAGTGCCCCGTTTCGGGGGGGAGGAGATACG.

As for this clone: The CDR3 extends 3 residues past the end of the read, so its final part is completed from the germline J gene. The chain uses TRBV7-8 and TRBJ1-1; D ambiguous. CDR3 length: 15 residues. Germline V gene data show CDR1 as SGHVS and CDR2 as FQNEAQ. CDR3 DNA (partial): TGTGCCAGCAGCTTTAGCGGGAGGGCCCGCAATGAG. Its protein is CASSFSGRARNE. The whole CDR3 sequence is CASSFSGRARNEAFF.

Concerning this clone: Sequencing ends 3 residues short of the CDR3 end; the germline J gene provides the rest. The rearrangement uses TRBV18 and TRBJ1-1; D unclear. The germline V gene has CDR1 KGHSH and CDR2 LQKENI. This CDR3 has 11 amino acids. V lost 6 bases and J 6 bases, leaving 8 bases between the germline ends. CDR3 residues: CASSDRAEAFF. The sequenced part of the CDR3 DNA is TGTGCCAGCTCTGACCGGGCTGAA.

With respect to this clone: The CDR3 extends 3 residues past the end of the read, so its final part is completed from the germline J gene. The chain recombines TRBV5-1 with TRBJ1-1, with 7 positions matching TRBD1. Per germline, CDR1 SGHRS and CDR2 YFSETQ. CDR3 length: 14 amino acids. V shed 1 base and J 5 bases; nucleotides not matched to a gene: 5. The covered CDR3 bases are TGCGCCAGCAGCTTGCAGGGGGTCGGAACTGAA. Translating it yields CASSLQGVGTE. The entire CDR3 protein is CASSLQGVGTEAFF.

In regard to this clone: With the read ending 3 residues before the CDR3 end, the germline J gene is used to fill in that end. The chain uses TRBV19 and TRBJ1-2; D may be TRBD1 (5 bases). There are 18 residues in the CDR3. The V gene's germline CDR1 is LNHDA and CDR2 SQIVND (reference sequence). Incomplete CDR3 DNA: TGTGCCAGTAGTATAGAACGGACACTAGCGACTAGCACAGATACC. Protein product: CASSIERTLATSTDT. The complete CDR3 reads CASSIERTLATSTDTYTF.

Worth noting for this clone: The CDR3 extends 3 residues past the end of the read, so its final part is completed from the germline J gene. V gene TRBV20-1 combines with J gene TRBJ2-7; the match to TRBD2 covers 9 bases. J was trimmed by 1 base and V by 6 bases; bases with no gene match: 13. The CDR3 runs to 16 residues. Germline V gives CDR1 DFQATT, CDR2 SNEGSKA (reference sequence). The CDR3 protein is CSAILPGGRVSYEQYF. The CDR3 bases that were read are TGCAGTGCCATCCTCCCGGGCGGGAGGGTATCCTACGAG.